The T cell receptor beta chain described here comes from a study of blood T cells in healthy people across ages. A J-beta primer mix and a sample-barcoded 5' primer were used in a second PCR of about 7 to 12 cycles. Via MiXCR, TCRdb re-called the 5' RACE reads, giving one row per CDR3 protein. The table lists just under 550,000 distinct CDR3 sequences, 20% to 30% of them singletons, with around 10% in the top ten. This clonotype was recorded a few times. The germline V gene has CDR1 SGHRS and CDR2 YFSETQ. This CDR3 is 14 amino acids long. Losses at the gene ends were 4 bases for V and 1 base for J; bases not matched to a gene: 1. These records were also assigned to another study, of T cells of mothers and their children.

This sequence originates from a boy younger than 18 in good health. The chain uses TRBV5-1 and TRBJ2-2; 7 nucleotides align to TRBD1. The specimen sequenced was blood. DNA of the CDR3: TGCGCCAGCAGCGGACAGGTGAACACCGGGGAGCTGTTTTTT. Translation: CASSGQVNTGELFF.